The 3 T cell receptor beta chains presented below share a single source sample, sequenced in a study of molecular identifiers for immune sequencing clone quantification. One entry per CDR3 protein, called by TCRdb with MiXCR from the PCR reads. This repertoire shows 600,000 to 650,000 distinct CDR3 sequences, about 20% found once; its top ten account for roughly 0.9%. The sample comprised naive CD8+ T cells from blood, with Jurkat cell RNA spiked in. Subset specified: FACS-sorted CD8+CD4-CCR7+CD45RA+ naive T cells. These receptors originate from a human donor in good health. Some libraries in this study had Jurkat cell RNA spiked in.

CDR3 DNA sequence: TGTGCCAGCAGCGCGGGACTAGACCCCTACGAGCAGTACTTC. Amino acid sequence: CASSAGLDPYEQYF. The chain carries TRBV9 and TRBJ2-7; 8 bases are a match to TRBD2. Unmatched junction bases numbered 4, after V lost 3 bases and J lost 2 bases. The germline gives CDR1 SGDLS, CDR2 YYNGEE. The CDR3 is 14 residues long. The full variable domain, completed using reference TRBV9 and TRBJ2-7, is DSGVTQTPKHLITATGQRVTLRCSPRSGDLSVYWYQQSLDQGLQFLIQYYNGEERAKGNILERFSAQQFPDLHSELNLSSLELGDSALYFCASSAGLDPYEQYFGPGTRLTVT.

The V and J genes are TRBV5-1 and TRBJ2-1, with TRBD2 identical over 7 bases. CDR3 length: 16 residues. The J segment lost 0 bases and the V segment lost 4 bases, leaving 7 bases of the junction unmatched. CDR1 and CDR2 from the germline V gene are SGHRS and YFSETQ. This CDR3 is CASSLLAESSYNEQFF. The CDR3 region has the DNA TGCGCCAGCAGCCTTCTAGCGGAAAGCTCCTACAATGAGCAGTTCTTC.

This clonotype has at least ten counts. This rearrangement joins TRBV20-1 to TRBJ2-1; D uncertain. Trimming took 0 bases from V and 4 from J, leaving 7 bases between them. The germline CDR1 and CDR2 sequences are DFQATT and SNEGSKA (reference sequence). This CDR3 comprises 13 residues. The CDR3 coding sequence is TGCAGTGCTAGAGATCAGGTGTACAATGAGCAGTTCTTC. Protein sequence: CSARDQVYNEQFF.